Following are 21 T cell receptor beta chains from one sample sequenced in a study of blood T cell repertoires in COVID-19. The protocol was immunoSEQ multiplex PCR, while the TCRdb copy is restricted to in-frame clones and leaves out a portion. The repertoire has 300,000 to 350,000 clones, around 91% of them found once; the top ten carry about 4.5%. Sequencing was performed on PBMCs or T cells enriched from blood (not recorded which). The receptor source for this set is a woman aged 18-35 years with acute COVID-19.

The gene calls are TRBV30 and TRBJ1-1; TRBD1 agrees at 12 bases. Germline values: CDR1 GTSNPN, CDR2 SVGIG (reference sequence). The CDR3 has 14 residues. J lost 11 bases, V lost 2 bases, and 9 bases had no gene match. The CDR3 bases are TGTGCCTGGAGTCCGGGACAGGGGGCGCCGAGGGCTTTCTTT. It is translated as CAWSPGQGAPRAFF.

The rearrangement uses TRBV19 and TRBJ2-3; D gene uncertain. This CDR3 has 14 residues. V shed 4 bases and J shed 4 bases, with 12 bases lying between them. Germline loops: CDR1 LNHDA, CDR2 SQIVND (reference sequence). In DNA form, the CDR3 reads TGTGCCAGTAGTAACTTCCAAACGGCAGATACGCAGTATTTT. Its protein is CASSNFQTADTQYF.

The chain joins TRBV5-4 to TRBJ1-5; D possibly corresponds to TRBD1 (6 bases). V shed 2 bases and J shed 6 bases, with 21 bases lying between them. The V gene's germline CDR1 is SGHNT and CDR2 YYREEE (reference sequence). This CDR3 is built from 17 residues. CDR3 protein: CASSFSIDSTGTQPQHF. CDR3 nucleotides: TGTGCCAGCAGCTTCTCGATAGATAGTACAGGGACTCAGCCCCAGCATTTT. Together with reference TRBV5-4 and TRBJ1-5, the CDR3 gives the full variable domain: ETGVTQSPTHLIKTRGQQVTLRCSSQSGHNTVSWYQQALGQGPQFIFQYYREEENGRGNFPPRFSGLQFPNYSSELNVNALELDDSALYLCASSFSIDSTGTQPQHFGDGTRLSIL.

This chain links TRBV7-2 with TRBJ1-6, with a possible D match to TRBD1 (5 bases). There are 14 residues in the CDR3. Germline values: CDR1 SGHTA, CDR2 FQGNSA. V was cut by 0 bases and J by 10 bases, with 10 bases left in between. CDR3 loop: CASSLAGRGSPLHF. The CDR3 region has the DNA TGTGCCAGCAGCTTAGCTGGAAGGGGATCACCCCTCCACTTT.

The rearrangement links TRBV5-1 to TRBJ2-7; 9 bases align to TRBD2. J lost 0 bases, V lost 2 bases, and 3 bases had no gene match. The CDR3 runs to 15 residues. Germline V gene sequence: CDR1 SGHRS, CDR2 YFSETQ. The CDR3 reads CASSLTSGFSYEQYF. In nucleotides, the CDR3 is TGCGCCAGCAGCTTAACTAGCGGGTTCTCCTACGAGCAGTACTTC.

This rearrangement joins TRBV6-4 to TRBJ2-1, with 9 bases aligning to TRBD1. CDR3 length equals 12 residues. Looked up from germline, CDR1 is MRHNA and CDR2 is SNTAGT. V trimming: 2 bases; J trimming: 12 bases; junction bases outside the gene matches: 2. CDR3 amino acids: CASSDGTGPQFF. CDR3 coding DNA: TGTGCCAGCAGTGACGGGACAGGGCCGCAGTTCTTC.

The V gene is TRBV27, the J gene TRBJ2-3; 10 bases are a match to TRBD2. The CDR3 is made up of 15 amino acids. CDR1 and CDR2 (germline): MNHEY, SMNVEV (reference sequence). The J segment lost 2 bases and the V segment lost 5 bases, leaving 4 bases of the junction unmatched. In DNA, the CDR3 is TGTGCCAGCAGTATCGGGACTAGCGACACAGATACGCAGTATTTT. Its protein product is CASSIGTSDTDTQYF.

V is TRBV28 and J is TRBJ1-5; tentative D call: TRBD1 (5 bases). The germline gives CDR1 MDHEN, CDR2 SYDVKM. This CDR3 has 15 amino acids. Trimming stripped 3 bases from V and 4 bases from J, with 13 bases between. The DNA for the CDR3 is TGTGCCAGCAGTTTTGACACGGGGACTAATCAGCCCCAGCATTTT. Translating gives CASSFDTGTNQPQHF.

The gene calls are TRBV28 and TRBJ2-2; 16 nucleotides agree with TRBD2. V lost 2 bases to trimming and J lost 4 bases; unmatched junction nucleotides: 13. Germline assignment: CDR1 MDHEN and CDR2 SYDVKM. The CDR3 runs to 21 residues. In DNA, the CDR3 is TGTGCCAGCAGTTTAGCGTACTCAGGGACTAGCGGGAGGGCGGTCACCGGGGAGCTGTTTTTT. This sequence encodes CASSLAYSGTSGRAVTGELFF. Combining the CDR3 with reference TRBV28 and TRBJ2-2 gives the whole variable domain DVKVTQSSRYLVKRTGEKVFLECVQDMDHENMFWYRQDPGLGLRLIYFSYDVKMKEKGDIPEGYSVSREKKERFSLILESASTNQTSMYLCASSLAYSGTSGRAVTGELFFGEGSRLTVL.

The chain joins TRBV5-1 to TRBJ2-3; D unresolved. The CDR3 consists of 15 residues. The germline V gene has CDR1 SGHRS and CDR2 YFSETQ. V lost 2 bases and J 1 base, leaving 11 bases between the germline ends. The DNA for the CDR3 is TGCGCCAGCAGCTTTGAAACTACTGGCACAGATACGCAGTATTTT. It codes for CASSFETTGTDTQYF.

The sample holds one count of this clone. The chain joins TRBV27 to TRBJ2-2; TRBD1 aligns across 7 bases. The CDR3 consists of 14 residues. Germline CDR1 reads MNHEY; CDR2 reads SMNVEV (reference sequence). Trimming removed 5 bases from V and 4 bases from J; junction bases left unmatched: 4. DNA of the CDR3: TGTGCCAGCAGTATTTGGACAGGCACCGGGGAGCTGTTTTTT. Protein: CASSIWTGTGELFF.

The rearrangement links TRBV19 to TRBJ2-1; 7 nucleotides line up with TRBD1. The J segment lost 5 bases and the V segment lost 7 bases, leaving 5 bases of the junction unmatched. Germline-derived CDR1 and CDR2 are LNHDA and SQIVND (reference sequence). CDR3 length equals 13 residues. In nucleotides, the CDR3 is TGTGCCAGTATTGGCAGGGGGAACAATGAGCAGTTCTTC. Its translation: CASIGRGNNEQFF. Supplemented by reference TRBV19 and TRBJ2-1, the full variable domain reads DGGITQSPKYLFRKEGQNVTLSCEQNLNHDAMYWYRQDPGQGLRLIYYSQIVNDFQKGDIAEGYSVSREKKESFPLTVTSAQKNPTAFYLCASIGRGNNEQFFGPGTRLTVL.

This rearrangement joins TRBV19 to TRBJ1-2, with 10 nucleotides matching TRBD1. There are 13 residues in the CDR3. Trimming removed 7 bases from V and 3 bases from J; junction bases left unmatched: 2. Germline CDR1 LNHDA, CDR2 SQIVND (reference sequence). The CDR3 loop reads CASTDRGDYGYTF. The CDR3 DNA follows: TGTGCCAGTACGGACAGGGGGGACTATGGCTACACCTTC.

The chain employs TRBV6-5 and TRBJ1-2; 7 bases line up with TRBD1. This CDR3 is 15 amino acids long. Trimming took 6 bases from V and 0 from J; bases not matched to a gene: 7. Germline-derived CDR1 and CDR2 are MNHEY and SVGAGI. CDR3 protein: CASRGTGEANYGYTF. The CDR3 DNA is TGTGCCAGCAGGGGTACAGGGGAAGCTAACTATGGCTACACCTTC.

This chain uses TRBV3-1 (or the pseudogene TRBV3-2) with TRBJ1-1; possibly TRBD1 for D (6 bases). The CDR3 loop spans 14 amino acids. Germline V gives CDR1 LGHDT, CDR2 YNNKEL (reference sequence). V gave up 6 bases and J gave up 5 bases, with 16 bases separating them. CDR3 coding DNA: TGTGCCAGCAGAGCAGGGGAACGGAGTACTGAAGCTTTCTTT. This codes for CASRAGERSTEAFF.

In its sample, this clone was seen once. This chain connects TRBV5-4 to TRBJ1-4; TRBD1 is a possible D gene (5 bases). V lost 1 base, J lost 4 bases, and 17 bases lay in between. Germline lookup yields CDR1 SGHNT and CDR2 YYREEE (reference sequence). The CDR3 contains 17 residues. CDR3 region: CASSLKLTAASNEKLFF. The CDR3 region has the DNA TGTGCCAGCAGCTTGAAACTGACAGCAGCAAGTAATGAAAAACTGTTTTTT.

The rearrangement joins TRBV9 to TRBJ2-2; D call uncertain. V was clipped by 4 bases and J by 4 bases, with 17 bases between them. This CDR3 region has 16 residues. CDR1 SGDLS and CDR2 YYNGEE come from the germline V gene. For the CDR3, the DNA is TGTGCCAGCAGCCCCCGACCAGCGTCGTCCACCGGGGAGCTGTTTTTT. Translating gives CASSPRPASSTGELFF.

The rearrangement uses TRBV7-9 and TRBJ1-2; TRBD1 matches at 8 bases. Germline values: CDR1 SEHNR, CDR2 FQNEAQ (reference sequence). After removal of 1 base from V and 3 bases from J, the junction contained 4 bases not matched to a gene. The CDR3 runs 15 residues. The CDR3 reads CASSLEAQGDYGYTF. DNA of the CDR3: TGTGCCAGCAGCTTAGAAGCACAGGGGGACTATGGCTACACCTTC. Drawing the rest from reference TRBV7-9 and TRBJ1-2, the complete variable domain is DTGVSQNPRHKITKRGQNVTFRCDPISEHNRLYWYRQTLGQGPEFLTYFQNEAQLEKSRLLSDRFSAERPKGSFSTLEIQRTEQGDSAMYLCASSLEAQGDYGYTFGSGTRLTVV.

The CDR3 bases are TGCAGCGTTCGCGATAGGGGGATCAATCAGCCCCAGCATTTT. Translated, it gives CSVRDRGINQPQHF. V and J are TRBV29-1 and TRBJ1-5; the D gene is possibly TRBD1 (6 bases). The CDR3 covers 14 residues. Looked up from germline, CDR1 is SQVTM and CDR2 is ANQGSEA. The V end lost 5 bases, the J end lost 3 bases, and 14 bases lay between the germline ends.

The V and J genes are TRBV19 and TRBJ1-5; D might be TRBD1 (6 bases). V lost 2 bases to trimming and J lost 3 bases, with 17 bases between them. Germline CDR1 and CDR2: LNHDA and SQIVND (reference sequence). CDR3 length: 17 residues. The CDR3 reads CASSIPLTTGNNQPQHF. The CDR3 region has the DNA TGTGCCAGTAGTATACCGTTGACTACAGGGAACAATCAGCCCCAGCATTTT.

The sample holds one count of this clone. The J gene is TRBJ1-1, the V gene TRBV7-9, with 9 bases fitting TRBD1. The CDR3 totals 12 residues. Per the germline V gene, CDR1 is SEHNR and CDR2 is FQNEAQ (reference sequence). J lost 10 bases, V lost 5 bases, and 5 bases had no gene match. The chain's CDR3 is CASSPGQGPAFF. The DNA for the CDR3 is TGTGCCAGCAGCCCGGGACAGGGCCCAGCTTTCTTT.